The following is a TCR beta chain sequence with its context. Germline V CDR1 and CDR2: SQVTM, ANQGSEA. The CDR3 is 13 amino acids. The trim removed 6 bases at V and 2 bases at J, leaving 4 bases unmatched. These data are taken from a study of blood T cell repertoires in COVID-19. Study summary: Researchers got acute and convalescent COVID-19 samples from the United States, Italy and Spain. In each case, the material was cDNA or gDNA derived from T cells, B-cell-depleted T cells, or PBMCs.

In the authors' methods: Researchers report that nucleated cell counts were estimated from reference gene primer amplification. Generated by immunoSEQ multiplex PCR, the TCRdb table keeps only in-frame clones and is missing some. That table is the source of V, J and clone size, and D and trimming were worked out from the DNA. The sample lists about 95,000 clones, about 89% seen once, with approximately 18% in the top ten. This TCR was recovered from a human donor in a cohort sampled during active COVID-19. The material sequenced was peripheral blood. This chain uses TRBV29-1 with TRBJ2-3; TRBD1 agrees at 8 bases. Here the CDR3 reads CSVDRGNTDTQYF. The CDR3 region has the DNA TGCAGCGTAGACAGGGGAAACACAGATACGCAGTATTTT.